Presented here are 3 T cell receptor beta chains from one specimen sequenced in a study of blood T cell repertoires in COVID-19. Sequencing used immunoSEQ multiplex PCR; TCRdb keeps in-frame clones, though not all of them. The sample yields around 250,000 clones, around 82% seen once. The sequencing input was PBMCs or T cells enriched from blood (not recorded which). These receptors were taken from a man aged 45-60 years who had recovered from COVID-19.

The rearrangement links TRBV4-3 to TRBJ2-1, with D possibly matching TRBD2 (6 bases). This CDR3 region has 16 residues. CDR1 LGHNA and CDR2 YSLEER come from the germline V gene. V lost 1 base and J 5 bases, leaving 15 bases between the germline ends. The CDR3 coding sequence is TGCGCCAGCAGCCAAGTCACTGGACTACCAAACAATGAGCAGTTCTTC. Its protein product is CASSQVTGLPNNEQFF.

CDR3: CATGDPYEQYF. As DNA, the CDR3 is TGTGCCACAGGGGACCCCTACGAGCAGTACTTC. The chain joins TRBV30 to TRBJ2-7; 7 bases align to TRBD1. Germline trimming cut 8 bases from V and 2 bases from J; bases unmatched to any gene: 3. CDR1 and CDR2 from the germline V gene are GTSNPN and SVGIG (reference sequence). This CDR3 region has 11 residues.

This clone was observed a handful of times. The chain is built from TRBV10-3 and TRBJ1-6, with no clear D. Germline V gene data show CDR1 as ENHRY and CDR2 as SYGVKD. CDR3 size: 13 residues. Trimming took 2 bases from V and 10 from J, leaving 9 bases between them. The DNA for the CDR3 is TGTGCCATCAGTGAGGGGCCTGGGTCACCCCTCCACTTT. Amino acid sequence: CAISEGPGSPLHF.